This T cell receptor (beta chain) was identified in a study of regulatory dendritic cells for organ transplantation. In regard to this clone: Its target is not known.

General observations from the study: Naive CD4+ and CD8+ repertoires were highly diverse; memory CD8+ was most oligoclonal.

Generated by immunoSEQ multiplex PCR, the TCRdb table keeps only in-frame clones and is missing some. The repertoire holds about 20,000 clones, 74% seen once, with 0.92% in the top ten. V lost 2 bases and J 2 bases, leaving 13 bases between the germline ends. The CDR3 is made up of 16 amino acids. Germline CDR1 KGHSH, CDR2 LQKENI. Specimen: memory CD4+ T cells from blood. Noted subset: CD45RO+ memory T cells. This chain links TRBV18 with TRBJ2-1, with D possibly matching TRBD2 (7 bases). The origin of this receptor is a human donor in good health. The CDR3: CASSPSGGGAYNEQFF. DNA of the CDR3: TGTGCCAGCTCACCATCGGGCGGGGGCGCCTACAATGAGCAGTTCTTC. Full variable domain (missing parts from reference TRBV18 and TRBJ2-1): NAGVMQNPRHLVRRRGQEARLRCSPMKGHSHVYWYRQLPEEGLKFMVYLQKENIIDESGMPKERFSAEFPKEGPSILRIQQVVRGDSAAYFCASSPSGGGAYNEQFFGPGTRLTVL.